Following are 12 T cell receptor beta chains from one sample sequenced in a study of T cell responses to AZD1222 COVID-19 vaccine. Using immunoSEQ multiplex PCR, the repertoire was profiled, and TCRdb retains in-frame clones only, with some absent. The sample lists about 150,000 clones; roughly nine tenths were seen once. Sequenced material: peripheral blood, taken 28 days after the second AZD1222 dose. The receptors here all came from an adult who received the AZD1222 COVID-19 vaccine.

This clone was found once. This chain joins TRBV18 and TRBJ2-3, with D tentatively TRBD1 or TRBD2 (5 bases each). CDR1 is KGHSH and CDR2 is LQKENI in the germline V gene. The CDR3 spans 17 residues. V was trimmed by 2 bases and J by 0 bases, leaving 15 bases between them. CDR3 in DNA: TGTGCCAGCTCACCAGGGACGACGGGTCCTAGCACAGATACGCAGTATTTT. Amino acid sequence: CASSPGTTGPSTDTQYF.

The CDR3 DNA sequence: TGTGCCAGCAGCTTGGACAGGGGGGCCTACGAGCAGTACTTC. The encoded protein is CASSLDRGAYEQYF. The V and J genes are TRBV7-2 and TRBJ2-7; TRBD1 agrees at 10 bases. The CDR3 extends over 14 amino acids. J was trimmed by 2 bases and V by 3 bases; bases with no gene match: 1. CDR1 and CDR2 (germline): SGHTA, FQGNSA.

The V gene is TRBV7-2, the J gene TRBJ1-5, with D possibly TRBD1 on 6 matching bases. CDR1 and CDR2 (germline): SGHTA, FQGNSA. The length of the CDR3 is 17 residues. Trimming took off 1 base at V and 1 base at J, with 14 bases between the two ends. The CDR3 spells CASSLDRVWGSNQPQHF. DNA for the CDR3: TGTGCCAGCAGCTTAGACAGGGTGTGGGGGAGCAATCAGCCCCAGCATTTT. Complete variable domain (other parts from reference TRBV7-2 and TRBJ1-5): GAGVSQSPSNKVTEKGKDVELRCDPISGHTALYWYRQSLGQGLEFLIYFQGNSAPDKSGLPSDRFSAERTGGSVSTLTIQRTQQEDSAVYLCASSLDRVWGSNQPQHFGDGTRLSIL.

The V gene is TRBV19, the J gene TRBJ2-3; D not certain. Trimming left V 5 bases short and J 2 bases short, with 8 bases between. The V gene's germline CDR1 is LNHDA and CDR2 SQIVND (reference sequence). CDR3 length: 13 residues. This CDR3 is CASSEKFTDTQYF. DNA of the CDR3: TGTGCCAGTAGTGAGAAGTTCACAGATACGCAGTATTTT.

The chain couples TRBV29-1 to TRBJ1-2; D is unclear. This CDR3 contains 13 residues. Germline V CDR1 and CDR2: SQVTM, ANQGSEA. V lost 4 bases and J 2 bases, leaving 11 bases between the germline ends. The CDR3 nucleotides are TGCAGCGTTGCCGCGGAAGTAAACTATGGCTACACCTTC. Residues: CSVAAEVNYGYTF.

This clone was picked up a small number of times. V and J are TRBV5-1 and TRBJ2-7; unclear D gene. The CDR3 runs 13 residues. Looked up from germline, CDR1 is SGHRS and CDR2 is YFSETQ. V was pared by 3 bases and J by 6 bases, with 13 bases between. The CDR3 DNA follows: TGCGCCAGCAGCTCTGACACGTGGGGCGAGCAGTACTTC. Encoded protein: CASSSDTWGEQYF.

The rearrangement links TRBV29-1 to TRBJ1-5; a weak D match, TRBD1 (6 bases). V was clipped by 4 bases and J by 5 bases, with 12 bases between them. The germline CDR1 and CDR2 sequences are SQVTM and ANQGSEA. The CDR3 is 13 amino acids. CDR3 nucleotide sequence: TGCAGCGTTGTTATGGGGGGCGATCAGCCCCAGCATTTT. This translates into CSVVMGGDQPQHF.

This chain links TRBV19 with TRBJ2-1; D is perhaps TRBD2 (7 bases). This CDR3 spans 15 amino acids. CDR1 is LNHDA and CDR2 is SQIVND in the germline V gene (reference sequence). V lost 3 bases, J lost 7 bases, and 16 bases lay in between. CDR3 protein: CASSIMGGAQNEQFF. As DNA, the CDR3 is TGTGCCAGTAGTATTATGGGGGGGGCCCAAAATGAGCAGTTCTTC.

Notes on this clone: One end of the junction fails to match germline, which may point to a read error. This chain joins TRBV6-5 and TRBJ2-3; D is unresolved. Per germline, CDR1 MNHEY and CDR2 SVGAGI. The CDR3 contains 14 residues. The CDR3 nucleotides are TGTGCCAGCACCAACGGCCTAGTCAGAGCCACTTTACATTTT. Its protein product is CASTNGLVRATLHF.

The chain has TRBV6-5 and TRBJ2-7; D unresolved. The CDR3 spans 11 residues. Germline assignment: CDR1 MNHEY and CDR2 SVGAGI. The V gene lost 7 bases and the J gene lost 3 bases, with 7 bases spanning the gap. The DNA of the CDR3 is TGTGCCAGCACCCTACACTACGAGCAGTACTTC. Amino acids: CASTLHYEQYF.

This clone was recorded once. This chain connects TRBV30 to TRBJ1-2; D might be TRBD1 (5 bases). V was clipped by 2 bases and J by 4 bases, with 17 bases between them. This CDR3 has 15 amino acids. The germline V gene has CDR1 GTSNPN and CDR2 SVGIG (reference sequence). The CDR3 is CAWSTSRAGPYGYTF. As DNA, the CDR3 is TGTGCCTGGAGTACCTCCCGGGCGGGGCCCTATGGCTACACCTTC.

V is TRBV9 and J is TRBJ1-2; D ambiguous. Between the trimmed V and J ends, which lost 3 bases and 1 base, there was a span of 10 bases. Germline V gene data show CDR1 as SGDLS and CDR2 as YYNGEE. CDR3 size: 14 residues. CDR3 in DNA: TGTGCCAGCAGCGCGCAACACATTAACTATGGCTACACCTTC. Translation gives CASSAQHINYGYTF.